The entry that follows covers one TCR beta chain sequence. Its specificity is unknown. The data originate from a study of CD8 T cells in Susac syndrome. Study outcomes and limitations: The relatively small number of individuals in the TCR sequencing and HLA analysis was acknowledged by the study.

With random hexamers, about 0.5 to 1 ug RNA was reverse transcribed. TCRdb used MiXCR to reprocess the immunoSEQ multiplex PCR reads, holding one entry per CDR3 protein. The sample consists of some 120,000 distinct CDR3 sequences, about 94% of them appearing once. The CDR3 sequence is 15 residues long. Germline values: CDR1 MNHEY, CDR2 SVGEGT. The V gene end was trimmed by 3 bases and the J gene end by 3 bases; junction bases not matched to a gene: 4. Input material: CD4+ T cells from PBMCs. This chain connects TRBV6-2 or TRBV6-3 to TRBJ2-2; 7 bases are shared with TRBD1. The receptor was isolated from a human donor with multiple sclerosis. The chain's CDR3 is CASSYDRAHTGELFF. DNA of the CDR3: TGTGCCAGCAGTTATGACAGGGCGCACACCGGGGAGCTGTTTTTT.